This T cell receptor beta chain was found in a study of CD8 T cells in ankylosing spondylitis. Of note for this clonotype: Its antigen is unidentified.

Germline CDR1 reads DFQATT; CDR2 reads SNEGSKA (reference sequence). There are 14 residues in the CDR3. The J segment lost 4 bases and the V segment lost 6 bases, leaving 6 bases of the junction unmatched. Broader study findings: The disease-linked clones had a CD8+ phenotype and low blood frequencies. Matched ankylosing spondylitis synovial fluid reportedly showed significant enrichment of disease-linked clones. A TCR beta motif of eight highly homologous variants appeared characteristic of ankylosing spondylitis blood. Previously reported in reactive arthritis synovial fluid and blood were some of the motif variants.

TCR beta libraries were made by quantitative 5'-RACE with molecular barcodes. TCRdb fed the 5' RACE reads into MiXCR, producing one record per CDR3 protein. The table lists around 390,000 distinct CDR3 sequences, approximately 20% of them singletons. The chain uses TRBV20-1 and TRBJ2-1, with TRBD2 identical over 10 bases. The source is a male donor with ankylosing spondylitis. Sequenced sample: blood, either unsorted or a sorted T cell fraction (not recorded which). The CDR3 region is CSAFKREGYNEQFF. CDR3 nucleotides: TGCAGTGCCTTCAAGCGGGAGGGTTACAATGAGCAGTTCTTC.